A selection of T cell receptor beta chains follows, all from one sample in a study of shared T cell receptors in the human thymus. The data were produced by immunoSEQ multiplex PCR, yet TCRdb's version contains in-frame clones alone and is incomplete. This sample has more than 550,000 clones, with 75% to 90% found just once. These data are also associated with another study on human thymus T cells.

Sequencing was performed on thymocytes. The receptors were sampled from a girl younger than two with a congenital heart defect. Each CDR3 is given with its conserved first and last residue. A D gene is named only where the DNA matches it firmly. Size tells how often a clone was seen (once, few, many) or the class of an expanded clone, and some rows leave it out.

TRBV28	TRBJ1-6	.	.	TGTGCCAGCAGTTCACCTAGACCCTGGGGGGATTCACCCCTCCACTTT	CASSSPRPWGDSPLHF
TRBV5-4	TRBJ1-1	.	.	TGTGCCAGCAGCTTCTACAGGGTGGTTGACACTGAAGCTTTCTTT	CASSFYRVVDTEAFF
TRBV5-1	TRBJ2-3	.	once	TGCGCCAGCAGCCCCCCGAACAGGAGCACAGATACGCAGTATTTT	CASSPPNRSTDTQYF
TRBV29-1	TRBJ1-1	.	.	TGCAGCGTTGGAGTTGGTGGGAACACTGAAGCTTTCTTT	CSVGVGGNTEAFF
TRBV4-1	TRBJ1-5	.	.	TGCGCCAGCAGCCGATCAGGGGTTGATAGCAATCAGCCCCAGCATTTT	CASSRSGVDSNQPQHF
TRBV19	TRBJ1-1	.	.	TGTGCCAGTAGTAAGCAGGGGCCATCGAACACTGAAGCTTTCTTT	CASSKQGPSNTEAFF
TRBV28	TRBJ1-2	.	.	TGTGCCAGCAGTTTGGGGGGACCCTATGGCTACACCTTC	CASSLGGPYGYTF
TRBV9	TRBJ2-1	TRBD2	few	TGTGCCAGCAGCGTGTGTCGGGGGGGCACTTACAATGAGCAGTTCTTC	CASSVCRGGTYNEQFF
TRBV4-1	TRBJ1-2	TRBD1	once	TGCGCCAGCAGCCAAAGGGTCTTAGGACAGGAAGTTTATGGCTACACCTTC	CASSQRVLGQEVYGYTF
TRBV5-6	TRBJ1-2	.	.	TGTGCCAGCAGCTTTGTCCGCCAGGGCTATGGCTACACCTTC	CASSFVRQGYGYTF
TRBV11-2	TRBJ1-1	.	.	TGTGCCAGCAGCCCCCTCCCTGAAGCTTTCTTT	CASSPLPEAFF
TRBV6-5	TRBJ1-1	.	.	TGTGCCAGCAGCTACCTGCCTCAGGGGATGAACACTGAAGCTTTCTTT	CASSYLPQGMNTEAFF
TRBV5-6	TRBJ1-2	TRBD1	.	TGTGCCAGCAGCGGCGGGACAGGGAGTGATGGCTACACCTTC	CASSGGTGSDGYTF
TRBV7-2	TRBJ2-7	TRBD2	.	TGTGCCAGCAGCGCACGACTAGCCTACCCCCACGAGCAGTACTTC	CASSARLAYPHEQYF
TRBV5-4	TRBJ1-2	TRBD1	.	TGTGCCAGCAGCTTGTACGGGGACAGGGGAAACTATGGCTACACCTTC	CASSLYGDRGNYGYTF
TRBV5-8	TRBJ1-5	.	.	TGTGCCAGCAGCTTTCGGGGGAACAAGCCCCAGCATTTT	CASSFRGNKPQHF
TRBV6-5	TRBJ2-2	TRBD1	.	TGTGCCAGCAGTTACTTCTGGCAGGGGGCCACCGGGGAGCTGTTTTTT	CASSYFWQGATGELFF
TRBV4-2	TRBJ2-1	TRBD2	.	TGTGCCAGCAGCCAAGAGGTGCGTGTAGGTAGCGGGGGCACCTACAATGAGCAGTTCTTC	CASSQEVRVGSGGTYNEQFF
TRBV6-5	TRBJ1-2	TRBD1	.	TGTGCCAGCAGTTACTCAGGACAGGGTTCTGGCTACACCTTC	CASSYSGQGSGYTF
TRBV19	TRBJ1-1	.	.	TGTGCCAGTAGTATGAGAGTGGGATTTGGACTCGAGAACACTGAAGCTTTCTTT	CASSMRVGFGLENTEAFF
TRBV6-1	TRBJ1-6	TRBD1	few	TGTGCCAGCAGTCTGGCCGGGACAGGTGATTCACCCTTCCACTTT	CASSLAGTGDSPFHF
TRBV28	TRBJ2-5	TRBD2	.	TGTGCCAGCAGTTTAAAACGGGGGGGACAAGAGACCCAGTACTTC	CASSLKRGGQETQYF
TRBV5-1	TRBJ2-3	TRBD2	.	TGCGCCAGCAGCTTGAGCGGGGGGCCGTACACAGATACGCAGTATTTT	CASSLSGGPYTDTQYF
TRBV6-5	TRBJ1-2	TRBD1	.	TGTGCCAGCAGTTACGCTATCGGACAGGGCAGCTATGGCTACACCTTC	CASSYAIGQGSYGYTF
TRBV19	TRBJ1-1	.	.	TGTGCCAGTAGTCCAGGCCGGTGGGGACAAAAGAACACTGAAGCTTTCTTT	CASSPGRWGQKNTEAFF